This T cell receptor (beta chain) derives from a study of blood T cell repertoires in COVID-19. The table came from immunoSEQ multiplex PCR; TCRdb's copy has only in-frame clones and leaves some out. The repertoire consists of more than 50,000 clones, with almost 85% occurring once and the leading ten covering 15% to 20%. This clone turned up a few times. Looked up from germline, CDR1 is WNHNN and CDR2 is SYGVQD (reference sequence). J lost 3 bases, V lost 6 bases, and 12 bases had no gene match. CDR3 length: 17 amino acids. The sequenced sample was peripheral blood. The chain joins TRBV10-1 to TRBJ2-2, with 8 positions matching TRBD1. This clonotype originated in a human donor in a cohort sampled during active COVID-19. The CDR3 coding sequence is TGCGCCAGCAGATCAGGGGGCAGGGGGCTCGACACCGGGGAGCTGTTTTTT. Translating it yields CASRSGGRGLDTGELFF.